Following are 26 T cell receptor beta chains from one sample sequenced in a study of blood T cell repertoires in COVID-19. The method was immunoSEQ multiplex PCR; TCRdb's version includes in-frame clones alone and lacks a portion of them. The sample records 200,000 to 300,000 clones, more than 85% being singletons. Source material: PBMCs or T cells enriched from blood (not recorded which). All receptors come from a man between 40 and 49 years old who had recovered from COVID-19.

The chain joins TRBV5-1 to TRBJ1-1; TRBD1 might be the D (6 bases). V shed 4 bases and J shed 4 bases, with 17 bases lying between them. The germline V gene has CDR1 SGHRS and CDR2 YFSETQ. The CDR3 sequence is 15 residues long. CDR3 in DNA: TGCGCCAGCAGCCTTTCTAACAGGGAAGGCACTGAAGCTTTCTTT. This encodes CASSLSNREGTEAFF.

This clone was seen once. J is TRBJ1-6 and V is TRBV9; 10 bases align to TRBD1. From germline, CDR1 is SGDLS and CDR2 YYNGEE. The CDR3 has 18 residues. V dropped 0 bases and J dropped 5; count of bases not matched to a gene: 8. The CDR3 sequence: CASSVERTGGLHNSPLHF. As DNA, the CDR3 is TGTGCCAGCAGCGTAGAACGGACAGGGGGTTTGCATAATTCACCCCTCCACTTT. Full variable domain (outside the CDR3, taken from reference TRBV9 and TRBJ1-6): DSGVTQTPKHLITATGQRVTLRCSPRSGDLSVYWYQQSLDQGLQFLIQYYNGEERAKGNILERFSAQQFPDLHSELNLSSLELGDSALYFCASSVERTGGLHNSPLHFGNGTRLTVT.

Notes on this clone: The identical CDR3 is also encoded by other nucleotide sequences in the sample. This chain uses TRBV12-3 or TRBV12-4 with TRBJ2-5; tentative D call: TRBD2 (5 bases). Trimming cost V 6 bases and J 2 bases, with 10 bases left between them. The CDR3 has 13 residues. The CDR3 bases are TGTGCCAGCAGGAGGACGGGACAAGAGACCCAGTACTTC. Translation gives CASRRTGQETQYF.

The V call is TRBV6-5, the J call TRBJ2-7; 10 bases align to TRBD1. V lost 7 bases and J lost 0; bases outside the gene matches: 6. The CDR3 has 15 residues. CDR1 is MNHEY and CDR2 is SVGAGI in the germline V gene. CDR3 sequence reads: CASTQDRGNSYEQYF. CDR3 bases: TGTGCCAGCACCCAGGACAGGGGGAACTCCTACGAGCAGTACTTC.

The chain has TRBV7-9 and TRBJ1-1; 7 bases map to TRBD1. Germline CDR1 is SEHNR and CDR2 is FQNEAQ (reference sequence). The CDR3 runs 14 residues. The junction had 3 bases not matched to a gene; V was cut back by 4 bases and J by 1 base. The CDR3 region has the DNA TGTGCCAGCAGCTCGACAGGGACGAACACTGAAGCTTTCTTT. The encoded protein is CASSSTGTNTEAFF. The complete variable domain, with remaining parts taken from reference TRBV7-9 and TRBJ1-1, reads DTGVSQNPRHKITKRGQNVTFRCDPISEHNRLYWYRQTLGQGPEFLTYFQNEAQLEKSRLLSDRFSAERPKGSFSTLEIQRTEQGDSAMYLCASSSTGTNTEAFFGQGTRLTVV.

The CDR3 loop reads CASSYGQGAGEQYF. For the CDR3, the DNA is TGTGCCAGCAGTTACGGACAGGGGGCGGGGGAGCAGTACTTC. The chain carries TRBV6-5 and TRBJ2-7; TRBD1 aligns across 11 bases. Germline trimming cut 2 bases from V and 7 bases from J; bases unmatched to any gene: 4. The CDR3 extends over 14 amino acids. Germline V CDR1 and CDR2: MNHEY, SVGAGI.

The chain combines TRBV5-5 with TRBJ1-4, with D maybe TRBD1 (5 bases). The V and J ends lost 4 bases and 8 bases respectively, with 15 bases between them. Per the germline V gene, CDR1 is SGHKS and CDR2 is YYEKEE (reference sequence). The CDR3 sequence is 14 residues long. The CDR3 nucleotides read TGTGCCAGCAGCCCCGGGCAGGGCTCGGAAAAACTGTTTTTT. Its translation is CASSPGQGSEKLFF.

The rearrangement links TRBV15 to TRBJ1-5; 12 nucleotides match TRBD1. CDR1 is LNHNV, CDR2 YYDKDF, per germline (reference sequence). The trim removed 5 bases at V and 6 bases at J, leaving 20 bases unmatched. CDR3 length: 20 residues. DNA for the CDR3: TGTGCCACCAGCTCAACCCGCCCCCCCCCGGGACAGGGGGCTTTTCAGCCCCAGCATTTT. It codes for CATSSTRPPPGQGAFQPQHF.

This clone was seen only a few times. The rearrangement links TRBV4-3 to TRBJ1-6; 7 nucleotides line up with TRBD1. The CDR3 is made up of 18 amino acids. Germline trimming cut 2 bases from V and 4 bases from J; bases unmatched to any gene: 11. Germline V gene lookup returns CDR1 LGHNA and CDR2 YSLEER. The CDR3 is CASSQQTGTGGYNSPLHF. CDR3 coding DNA: TGCGCCAGCAGCCAACAGACAGGGACGGGCGGATATAATTCACCCCTCCACTTT.

This chain connects TRBV10-3 to TRBJ1-5; D is unresolved. The germline CDR1 and CDR2 sequences are ENHRY and SYGVKD. V lost 0 bases and J lost 3, with 12 bases in between. The CDR3 is 16 residues long. The CDR3 spells CAISESAVGFNQPQHF. CDR3 DNA: TGTGCCATCAGTGAGTCGGCTGTCGGGTTCAATCAGCCCCAGCATTTT.

This sequence joins TRBV7-2 and TRBJ1-2; D ambiguous. Trimming removed 7 bases at V and 5 bases at J, with 26 bases between. Per germline, CDR1 SGHTA and CDR2 FQGNSA. The CDR3 is 17 amino acids. DNA for the CDR3: TGTGCCAGCACGAGACTTGATAGAGGTAGACGAGATTATGGCTACACCTTC. Protein: CASTRLDRGRRDYGYTF.

The rearrangement links TRBV10-3 to TRBJ2-3, with D unresolved. V lost 6 bases to trimming and J lost 0 bases, with 4 bases between them. The CDR3 totals 12 residues. CDR1 and CDR2 from the germline V gene are ENHRY and SYGVKD. The CDR3 reads CAISLSTDTQYF. The CDR3 bases are TGTGCCATCAGCCTTAGCACAGATACGCAGTATTTT.

This chain joins TRBV19 and TRBJ1-2; D might be TRBD1 (6 bases). V lost 5 bases, J lost 7 bases, and 11 bases lay in between. The CDR3 length is 12 residues. Germline V CDR1 and CDR2: LNHDA, SQIVND (reference sequence). CDR3 region: CASSPLRGGYTF. The DNA for the CDR3 is TGTGCCAGTAGTCCGCTCAGGGGTGGCTACACCTTC.

The rearrangement uses TRBV7-3 and TRBJ2-2; D is possibly TRBD2 (6 bases). Germline V gene lookup returns CDR1 SGHTA and CDR2 FQGTGA. V was cut by 2 bases and J by 4 bases, with 8 bases left in between. The CDR3 is 14 residues long. CDR3: CASSLLGSTGELFF. The CDR3 nucleotides are TGTGCCAGCAGCTTACTCGGGAGCACCGGGGAGCTGTTTTTT.

This clone has just a few counts. The chain employs TRBV19 and TRBJ1-5; D call uncertain. V lost 8 bases and J 0 bases, leaving 11 bases between the germline ends. Per germline, CDR1 LNHDA and CDR2 SQIVND (reference sequence). This CDR3 spans 14 amino acids. CDR3 sequence (DNA): TGTGCCAGTGAGCGGGGATATAGCAATCAGCCCCAGCATTTT. Residues: CASERGYSNQPQHF.

The rearrangement joins TRBV19 to TRBJ2-1; 10 nucleotides agree with TRBD2. CDR3 size: 19 residues. The trim removed 5 bases at V and 8 bases at J, leaving 21 bases unmatched. Germline CDR1 reads LNHDA; CDR2 reads SQIVND (reference sequence). The CDR3 sequence is CASSLPFLSGRARVHEQFF. The CDR3 region has the DNA TGTGCCAGTAGTCTCCCTTTCTTGAGCGGGAGGGCCAGAGTCCATGAGCAGTTCTTC.

The chain carries TRBV11-2 and TRBJ2-2, with 12 bases fitting TRBD2. Per germline, CDR1 SGHAT and CDR2 FQNNGV. CDR3 length: 16 residues. V was clipped by 3 bases and J by 6 bases; unmatched bases: 5. CDR3 bases: TGTGCCAGCAGCTTCTCTGGGACTAGCGGGTCCGGGGAGCTGTTTTTT. Translation: CASSFSGTSGSGELFF.

V gene TRBV9 combines with J gene TRBJ2-2, with 12 bases fitting TRBD1. Unmatched junction bases numbered 13, after V lost 4 bases and J lost 3 bases. Looked up from germline, CDR1 is SGDLS and CDR2 is YYNGEE. The CDR3 sequence is 19 residues long. In nucleotides, the CDR3 is TGTGCCAGCAGCCTTTACCGGGACAGGGGGCGCCGGGACACCGGGGAGCTGTTTTTT. Its protein product is CASSLYRDRGRRDTGELFF.

This chain connects TRBV7-8 to TRBJ2-7; 10 positions match TRBD2. V gave up 9 bases and J gave up 2 bases; unmatched junction bases: 10. Germline loops: CDR1 SGHVS, CDR2 FQNEAQ. The CDR3 runs 15 residues. The CDR3 spells CASLLGTSETYEQYF. The DNA of the CDR3 is TGTGCCAGTCTACTAGGGACTAGCGAGACCTACGAGCAGTACTTC.

The V and J genes are TRBV5-4 and TRBJ1-1; a weak D match, TRBD1 (5 bases). Germline CDR1 SGHNT, CDR2 YYREEE (reference sequence). The CDR3 is 14 amino acids. Trimming left V 0 bases short and J 5 bases short, with 11 bases between. The CDR3, as DNA: TGTGCCAGCAGCTTGGGGTCGGGGGAGACTGAAGCTTTCTTT. It is translated as CASSLGSGETEAFF.

The gene calls are TRBV28 and TRBJ2-3, with a tentative D call TRBD2 (5 bases). Trimming pared 5 bases from V and 7 bases from J, leaving 13 bases between. The CDR3 loop spans 13 amino acids. Germline-derived CDR1 and CDR2 are MDHEN and SYDVKM. In DNA form, the CDR3 reads TGTGCCAGCAGTCGGACCCCGGGGAATACGCAGTATTTT. As protein: CASSRTPGNTQYF.

The chain recombines TRBV19 with TRBJ1-3, with a weak D call TRBD1 (5 bases). This CDR3 comprises 15 residues. The V and J ends lost 5 bases and 2 bases respectively, with 13 bases between them. CDR1 is LNHDA and CDR2 is SQIVND in the germline V gene (reference sequence). The CDR3 protein is CASSPQTVTGNTIYF. The CDR3 DNA reads TGTGCCAGTAGTCCGCAGACAGTAACTGGAAACACCATATATTTT.

Ten or more counts support this clone. The chain employs TRBV6-2 or TRBV6-3 and TRBJ2-3, with TRBD2 matching over 10 bases. The CDR3 is made up of 16 amino acids. Germline lookup yields CDR1 MNHEY and CDR2 SVGEGT. Losses at the gene ends were 5 bases for V and 3 bases for J; bases not matched to a gene: 8. Here the CDR3 DNA reads TGTGCCAGCAGTGACCCCCTAGCGGGAGAGACAGATACGCAGTATTTT. This gives the protein CASSDPLAGETDTQYF.

The gene calls are TRBV2 and TRBJ1-1; tentatively, D is TRBD1 (5 bases). V was clipped by 5 bases and J by 6 bases, with 10 bases between them. The CDR3 runs to 12 residues. Germline V gives CDR1 SNHLY, CDR2 FYNNEI. CDR3: CASSSSGSEAFF. The DNA of the CDR3 is TGTGCCAGCAGTAGTTCAGGGTCTGAAGCTTTCTTT.

The chain combines TRBV5-4 with TRBJ2-7; 10 bases align to TRBD2. The germline V gene encodes CDR1 SGHNT and CDR2 YYREEE (reference sequence). The CDR3 consists of 15 residues. V was pared by 5 bases and J by 5 bases, with 10 bases of the junction left unmatched. Written as DNA, the CDR3 is TGTGCCAGCAGTTCTAGCGGGAGCGTTTGGGACGAGCAGTACTTC. Translation gives CASSSSGSVWDEQYF. Together with reference TRBV5-4 and TRBJ2-7, the CDR3 gives the full variable domain: ETGVTQSPTHLIKTRGQQVTLRCSSQSGHNTVSWYQQALGQGPQFIFQYYREEENGRGNFPPRFSGLQFPNYSSELNVNALELDDSALYLCASSSSGSVWDEQYFGPGTRLTVT.

The genes are TRBV9 and TRBJ2-1, with 14 bases fitting TRBD2. In germline, CDR1 is SGDLS, CDR2 YYNGEE. The junction had 4 bases not matched to a gene; V was cut back by 4 bases and J by 7 bases. This CDR3 comprises 15 residues. The CDR3 is CASSPRTSGGNEQFF. In DNA, the CDR3 is TGTGCCAGCAGCCCACGGACTAGCGGGGGGAATGAGCAGTTCTTC. Using reference TRBV9 and TRBJ2-1 for the parts outside the CDR3, the full variable domain is DSGVTQTPKHLITATGQRVTLRCSPRSGDLSVYWYQQSLDQGLQFLIQYYNGEERAKGNILERFSAQQFPDLHSELNLSSLELGDSALYFCASSPRTSGGNEQFFGPGTRLTVL.